A selection of T cell receptor beta chains follows, all from one sample in a study of T cells in Graves' hyperthyroidism and ophthalmopathy. MiXCR, run by TCRdb on the multiplex PCR reads, gives a single entry per CDR3 protein. In the table there are under 700,000 distinct CDR3 sequences, roughly a sixth of which are singletons. Sequencing was performed on blood. The receptors here all came from a woman aged 18-29 years with Graves' hyperthyroidism. Both conserved end residues are part of each CDR3. The order of the fields is J gene, D gene, CDR3 length, V gene, clone size, CDR3 DNA, CDR3 protein. A D gene is named only where the DNA matches it firmly. The size of a clone is reported for some rows only, either as once, few or many, or as a class for expanded clones.

j_call: TRBJ2-1
d_call: TRBD2
cdr3_length: 17
v_call: TRBV13
clone_size: many
cdr3_nt: TGTGCCAGCAGCTTAGGGACTAGCGGGAGTTCCTACAATGAGCAGTTCTTC
cdr3_aa: CASSLGTSGSSYNEQFF

j_call: TRBJ1-5
d_call: .
cdr3_length: 15
v_call: TRBV11-2
clone_size: many
cdr3_nt: TGTGCCAGCAGCTTAAACGCCTATAGCAATCAGCCCCAGCATTTT
cdr3_aa: CASSLNAYSNQPQHF

j_call: TRBJ1-2
d_call: .
cdr3_length: 12
v_call: TRBV2
clone_size: .
cdr3_nt: TGTGCCAGCAGTGAACGGCAGGGCCGATACACCTTC
cdr3_aa: CASSERQGRYTF

j_call: TRBJ2-7
d_call: TRBD1
cdr3_length: 13
v_call: TRBV3-1
clone_size: few
cdr3_nt: TGTGCCAGCAGCCAAGGGACAGGGACCGAGCAGTACTTC
cdr3_aa: CASSQGTGTEQYF

j_call: TRBJ2-2
d_call: TRBD2
cdr3_length: 16
v_call: TRBV28
clone_size: few
cdr3_nt: TGTGCCAGCAGTTTATTGGCTAGCGGGACCAACGGGGAGCTGTTTTTT
cdr3_aa: CASSLLASGTNGELFF

j_call: TRBJ1-5
d_call: TRBD1
cdr3_length: 15
v_call: TRBV3-1
clone_size: few
cdr3_nt: TGTGCCAGCAGCCAAGATACAGGGGTCGGTCAGCCCCAGCATTTT
cdr3_aa: CASSQDTGVGQPQHF

j_call: TRBJ2-2
d_call: .
cdr3_length: 15
v_call: TRBV11-2
clone_size: .
cdr3_nt: TGTGCCAGCTCCGGAACAAGAAGGGGCACCGGGGAGCTGCTTTTT
cdr3_aa: CASSGTRRGTGELLF

j_call: TRBJ1-4
d_call: .
cdr3_length: 13
v_call: TRBV29-1
clone_size: .
cdr3_nt: TGCAGCGTCGCAGGGGATACTAATGAAAAACTGTTTTTT
cdr3_aa: CSVAGDTNEKLFF

j_call: TRBJ2-2
d_call: TRBD1
cdr3_length: 16
v_call: TRBV5-1
clone_size: few
cdr3_nt: TGCGCCAGCAGCTTGCGAGCAACAGGGGCCACCGGGGAGCTGTTTTTT
cdr3_aa: CASSLRATGATGELFF

j_call: TRBJ2-1
d_call: .
cdr3_length: 17
v_call: TRBV28
clone_size: many
cdr3_nt: TGTGCCAGCAGTTTATTTCCACAGGGAAGCTCCTACAATGAGCAGTTCTTC
cdr3_aa: CASSLFPQGSSYNEQFF

j_call: TRBJ2-3
d_call: TRBD2
cdr3_length: 17
v_call: TRBV15
clone_size: .
cdr3_nt: TGTGCCACCAGCAGACGGACGACTAGCGGGACCACAGATACGCAGTATTTT
cdr3_aa: CATSRRTTSGTTDTQYF

j_call: TRBJ1-2
d_call: .
cdr3_length: 18
v_call: TRBV6-1
clone_size: many
cdr3_nt: TGTGCCAGCAGTTCCCACGACCGACGGGTTAATCGTCCCTATGGCTACACCTTC
cdr3_aa: CASSSHDRRVNRPYGYTF

j_call: TRBJ2-7
d_call: .
cdr3_length: 17
v_call: TRBV6-2/TRBV6-3
clone_size: .
cdr3_nt: TGTGCCAGCAGTTACTACCCCACCGGGACGCCCTCCTACGAGCAGTACTTC
cdr3_aa: CASSYYPTGTPSYEQYF

j_call: TRBJ2-1
d_call: TRBD2
cdr3_length: 13
v_call: TRBV12-3/TRBV12-4
clone_size: few
cdr3_nt: TGTGCCGTCACTAGCGGCTCCTACAATGAGCAGTTCTTC
cdr3_aa: CAVTSGSYNEQFF

j_call: TRBJ1-1
d_call: .
cdr3_length: 17
v_call: TRBV6-2/TRBV6-3
clone_size: .
cdr3_nt: TGTGCCAGCAGTTTGGCGTTCTTTAGGGGGGAACTCGAAGAAGCTTTCTTT
cdr3_aa: CASSLAFFRGELEEAFF

j_call: TRBJ1-4
d_call: TRBD1
cdr3_length: 13
v_call: TRBV12-3/TRBV12-4
clone_size: .
cdr3_nt: TGTGCCAGCAGCCCGACAGGGTACGGAAAACTGTTTTTT
cdr3_aa: CASSPTGYGKLFF

j_call: TRBJ2-3
d_call: .
cdr3_length: 17
v_call: TRBV27
clone_size: .
cdr3_nt: TGTGCCAGCAGTCCGCAGGGGGGGCAGGGGCACACAGATACGCAGTATTTT
cdr3_aa: CASSPQGGQGHTDTQYF

j_call: TRBJ2-1
d_call: TRBD2
cdr3_length: 12
v_call: TRBV11-2
clone_size: many
cdr3_nt: TGTGCCAGCAGCCACTGGGGGGGGGAGCAGTTCTTC
cdr3_aa: CASSHWGGEQFF

j_call: TRBJ1-2
d_call: TRBD1
cdr3_length: 14
v_call: TRBV3-1
clone_size: many
cdr3_nt: TGTGCCAGCAGCCCGGCCCGACAGGGGTTTGGCTACACCTTC
cdr3_aa: CASSPARQGFGYTF

j_call: TRBJ1-2
d_call: .
cdr3_length: 14
v_call: TRBV7-9
clone_size: few
cdr3_nt: TGTGCCAGCAGCTTAGAATGGCAGAGCTATGGCTACACCTTC
cdr3_aa: CASSLEWQSYGYTF

j_call: TRBJ1-6
d_call: .
cdr3_length: 15
v_call: TRBV4-1
clone_size: few
cdr3_nt: TGCGCCAGCAGCCAAGATAGGGGGATTAATTCACCCCTCCACTTT
cdr3_aa: CASSQDRGINSPLHF

j_call: TRBJ2-1
d_call: .
cdr3_length: 14
v_call: TRBV7-9
clone_size: few
cdr3_nt: TGTGCCAGCAGCTTAACAGCTAGCCCCCATGAGCAGTTCTTC
cdr3_aa: CASSLTASPHEQFF

j_call: TRBJ2-7
d_call: .
cdr3_length: 15
v_call: TRBV6-1
clone_size: many
cdr3_nt: TGTGCCAGCAGCCCGAGGGGTCACCTTTCCTACGAGCAGTACTTC
cdr3_aa: CASSPRGHLSYEQYF

j_call: TRBJ2-1
d_call: TRBD2
cdr3_length: 13
v_call: TRBV20-1
clone_size: many
cdr3_nt: TGCAGTGCAACTAGCGCTCCCGCCAATGAGCAGTTCTTC
cdr3_aa: CSATSAPANEQFF

j_call: TRBJ2-5
d_call: TRBD2
cdr3_length: 15
v_call: TRBV20-1
clone_size: many
cdr3_nt: TGCAGTGCTTGGACTAGCGGGAGGGCGGGGGAGACCCAGTACTTC
cdr3_aa: CSAWTSGRAGETQYF

j_call: TRBJ2-3
d_call: TRBD2
cdr3_length: 15
v_call: TRBV6-1
clone_size: many
cdr3_nt: TGTGCCAGCAGTGAGTCCCTAGCGGGATCAGATACGCAGTATTTT
cdr3_aa: CASSESLAGSDTQYF

j_call: TRBJ2-3
d_call: TRBD1
cdr3_length: 15
v_call: TRBV24-1
clone_size: many
cdr3_nt: TGTGCCACCAGTGATTCGGACAGGGTTACAGATACGCAGTATTTT
cdr3_aa: CATSDSDRVTDTQYF

j_call: TRBJ2-7
d_call: TRBD2
cdr3_length: 16
v_call: TRBV6-2/TRBV6-3
clone_size: .
cdr3_nt: TGTGCCAGCAGCCCCCGGACTAGCGGTCCTTACTACGAGCAGTACTTC
cdr3_aa: CASSPRTSGPYYEQYF

j_call: TRBJ2-1
d_call: TRBD2
cdr3_length: 16
v_call: TRBV20-1
clone_size: .
cdr3_nt: TGCAGTGCTAGGCCAGAAAGCGGGGGGGCCATCTATGAGCAGTTCTTC
cdr3_aa: CSARPESGGAIYEQFF

j_call: TRBJ2-3
d_call: TRBD1
cdr3_length: 16
v_call: TRBV29-1
clone_size: .
cdr3_nt: TGCAGCGTTGAATGGCGACAGGGGATGAGCACAGATACGCAGTATTTT
cdr3_aa: CSVEWRQGMSTDTQYF

j_call: TRBJ2-6
d_call: TRBD1
cdr3_length: 17
v_call: TRBV5-1
clone_size: .
cdr3_nt: TGCGCCAGCAGCGCCGTTACAGGGGGGAGTGGGGCCAACGTCCTGACTTTC
cdr3_aa: CASSAVTGGSGANVLTF

j_call: TRBJ2-3
d_call: TRBD2
cdr3_length: 16
v_call: TRBV7-9
clone_size: many
cdr3_nt: TGTGCCAGCAGCTCGTTAAGCGGGGGATGGGCAGATACGCAGTATTTT
cdr3_aa: CASSSLSGGWADTQYF

j_call: TRBJ2-3
d_call: TRBD2
cdr3_length: 15
v_call: TRBV12-3/TRBV12-4
clone_size: many
cdr3_nt: TGTGCCAGCAGTTCCCGACTAGCCAGCACAGATACGCAGTATTTT
cdr3_aa: CASSSRLASTDTQYF

j_call: TRBJ2-1
d_call: .
cdr3_length: 14
v_call: TRBV4-3
clone_size: .
cdr3_nt: TGCGCCAGCAGCCAAGAAGGGTTTAACAATGAGCAGTTCTTC
cdr3_aa: CASSQEGFNNEQFF

j_call: TRBJ2-7
d_call: .
cdr3_length: 14
v_call: TRBV19
clone_size: .
cdr3_nt: TGTGCCAGTAGTACCGCCGGACGGAGCTACGAGCAGTACTTC
cdr3_aa: CASSTAGRSYEQYF

j_call: TRBJ2-5
d_call: TRBD1
cdr3_length: 11
v_call: TRBV29-1
clone_size: many
cdr3_nt: TGCAGCGCCACAGGGGGAGAGACCCAGTACTTC
cdr3_aa: CSATGGETQYF

j_call: TRBJ2-1
d_call: .
cdr3_length: 14
v_call: TRBV11-2
clone_size: many
cdr3_nt: TGTGCCAGCAGCGAGTACCGGGAGTACAATGAGCAGTTCTTC
cdr3_aa: CASSEYREYNEQFF

j_call: TRBJ1-3
d_call: .
cdr3_length: 16
v_call: TRBV7-9
clone_size: .
cdr3_nt: TGTGCCAGCAGCTCGGCGTTGAGGGGGACTGGAAACACCATATATTTT
cdr3_aa: CASSSALRGTGNTIYF

j_call: TRBJ1-2
d_call: .
cdr3_length: 13
v_call: TRBV7-2
clone_size: .
cdr3_nt: TGTGCCAGCAGCTTAGGATACGAGGGTGGCTACACCTTC
cdr3_aa: CASSLGYEGGYTF

j_call: TRBJ2-1
d_call: TRBD2
cdr3_length: 15
v_call: TRBV27
clone_size: many
cdr3_nt: TGTGCCACCCAGTTGGTTAGCGGGCCAGCCAATGAGCAGTTCTTC
cdr3_aa: CATQLVSGPANEQFF

j_call: TRBJ2-7
d_call: .
cdr3_length: 13
v_call: TRBV7-9
clone_size: many
cdr3_nt: TGTGCCAGCAGCCTCACGGGGACAACCGAGCAGTACTTC
cdr3_aa: CASSLTGTTEQYF

j_call: TRBJ2-3
d_call: .
cdr3_length: 15
v_call: TRBV5-1
clone_size: .
cdr3_nt: TGCGCCAGCAGCTTCCCCCTAGGGAACACAGATACGCAGTATTTT
cdr3_aa: CASSFPLGNTDTQYF

j_call: TRBJ1-1
d_call: TRBD1
cdr3_length: 15
v_call: TRBV28
clone_size: .
cdr3_nt: TGTGCCAGCAGGAGGACAGGGGGCATGAACACTGAAGCTTTCTTT
cdr3_aa: CASRRTGGMNTEAFF

j_call: TRBJ2-1
d_call: .
cdr3_length: 15
v_call: TRBV6-1
clone_size: many
cdr3_nt: TGTGCCAGCAGTGAAGGACTAGGATCCTACAATGAGCAGTTCTTC
cdr3_aa: CASSEGLGSYNEQFF

j_call: TRBJ1-1
d_call: TRBD1
cdr3_length: 13
v_call: TRBV3-1
clone_size: many
cdr3_nt: TGTGCCAGCAGCCGGATAGACAGGGCCGAAGCTTTCTTT
cdr3_aa: CASSRIDRAEAFF

j_call: TRBJ2-7
d_call: TRBD1
cdr3_length: 13
v_call: TRBV20-1
clone_size: few
cdr3_nt: TGCAGTGCAAAAACAGGGGGCGTCTACGAGCAGTACTTC
cdr3_aa: CSAKTGGVYEQYF

j_call: TRBJ2-7
d_call: .
cdr3_length: 16
v_call: TRBV6-2/TRBV6-3
clone_size: many
cdr3_nt: TGTGCCAGCAGTACCTCGGTAGGGGAGAGCTCCTACGAGCAGTACTTC
cdr3_aa: CASSTSVGESSYEQYF

j_call: TRBJ2-3
d_call: .
cdr3_length: 14
v_call: TRBV6-1
clone_size: .
cdr3_nt: TGTGCCAGCAGTTTGGACAGAGGAGTTGATACGCAGTATTTT
cdr3_aa: CASSLDRGVDTQYF

j_call: TRBJ1-1
d_call: .
cdr3_length: 14
v_call: TRBV6-5
clone_size: .
cdr3_nt: TGTGCCAGCAGTTACGGTAGGAGCGACACTGAAGCTTTCTTT
cdr3_aa: CASSYGRSDTEAFF

j_call: TRBJ2-6
d_call: .
cdr3_length: 14
v_call: TRBV5-4
clone_size: many
cdr3_nt: TGTGCCAGCAGCTTGGGGTCTGGGGCCAACGTCCTGACTTTC
cdr3_aa: CASSLGSGANVLTF

j_call: TRBJ2-7
d_call: TRBD2
cdr3_length: 16
v_call: TRBV12-3/TRBV12-4
clone_size: many
cdr3_nt: TGTGCCAGCACTATGGGGTCGGGACTAGGGACCTACGAGCAGTACTTC
cdr3_aa: CASTMGSGLGTYEQYF

j_call: TRBJ1-2
d_call: .
cdr3_length: 14
v_call: TRBV18
clone_size: .
cdr3_nt: TGTGCCAGCCACAAAACCCAGGGCGGGTATGGCTACACCTTC
cdr3_aa: CASHKTQGGYGYTF

j_call: TRBJ2-5
d_call: TRBD1
cdr3_length: 17
v_call: TRBV12-3/TRBV12-4
clone_size: .
cdr3_nt: TGTGCCAGCAGTACCCGGGACAGGGGGCGAAACCAAGAGACCCAGTACTTC
cdr3_aa: CASSTRDRGRNQETQYF

j_call: TRBJ1-1
d_call: TRBD1
cdr3_length: 13
v_call: TRBV27
clone_size: many
cdr3_nt: TGTGCCAGCAGACGACAGGGGGACACTGAAGCTTTCTTT
cdr3_aa: CASRRQGDTEAFF